Listed here are 27 T cell receptor beta chains from one sample, sequenced in a study of blood T cell repertoires in COVID-19. Here immunoSEQ multiplex PCR was the method, and the copy in TCRdb shows in-frame clones only, minus some. The sample contains around 230,000 clones, 80% to 90% of which appear only once. The specimen was PBMCs or T cells enriched from blood (not recorded which). All receptors come from a man aged 35 to 55 who had recovered from COVID-19.

The rearrangement uses TRBV20-1 and TRBJ2-7; 7 bases fit TRBD1. The J segment lost 7 bases and the V segment lost 3 bases, leaving 9 bases of the junction unmatched. This CDR3 region has 13 residues. The germline CDR1 and CDR2 sequences are DFQATT and SNEGSKA (reference sequence). Here the CDR3 DNA reads TGCAGTGCTAGTTATAGGGGGCAACGGGAGCAGTACTTC. It translates to CSASYRGQREQYF.

The chain employs TRBV5-6 and TRBJ1-5; TRBD1 is a possible D gene (6 bases). Germline V gene sequence: CDR1 SGHDT, CDR2 YYEEEE. The V end was cut by 4 bases, the J end by 7 bases, with 9 bases between. CDR3 size: 12 residues. The CDR3 nucleotides read TGTGCCAGCAGCCAGGGGTCCCAGCCCCAGCATTTT. Translation gives CASSQGSQPQHF.

The rearrangement uses TRBV5-1 and TRBJ1-2, with a tentative D call TRBD1 (5 bases). Trimming left V 4 bases short and J 2 bases short, with 18 bases between. This CDR3 is built from 16 residues. Germline V gene sequence: CDR1 SGHRS, CDR2 YFSETQ. CDR3 coding DNA: TGCGCCAGCAGCCCGAAGGCGCGACAGAAGAACTATGGCTACACCTTC. It yields the protein CASSPKARQKNYGYTF.

The V gene is TRBV3-1 (or the pseudogene TRBV3-2), the J gene TRBJ2-2; TRBD2 agrees at 13 bases. The germline V gene has CDR1 LGHDT and CDR2 YNNKEL (reference sequence). This CDR3 region has 16 residues. V was pared by 6 bases and J by 4 bases, with 5 bases of the junction left unmatched. The CDR3 is CASRHTSGRGTGELFF. The CDR3 DNA sequence: TGTGCCAGCAGACATACTAGCGGGAGGGGCACCGGGGAGCTGTTTTTT.

The rearrangement joins TRBV9 to TRBJ1-1, with a tentative D call TRBD1 (6 bases). V dropped 2 bases and J dropped 1 base, with 9 bases sitting between them. This CDR3 contains 14 residues. Germline assignment: CDR1 SGDLS and CDR2 YYNGEE. The CDR3 region has the DNA TGTGCCAGCAGCGTGGGACACCAGAACACTGAAGCTTTCTTT. Translation gives CASSVGHQNTEAFF.

The chain joins TRBV24-1 to TRBJ1-2; D might be TRBD1 (6 bases). The ends were cut back, 2 bases at V and 8 bases at J, with 14 bases in the middle. The V gene's germline CDR1 is KGHDR and CDR2 SFDVKD. This CDR3 spans 14 amino acids. The CDR3 sequence is CATSDSSGRGGYTF. DNA of the CDR3: TGTGCCACCAGTGATTCCAGCGGCAGGGGAGGCTACACCTTC.

V is TRBV6-5 and J is TRBJ1-6; D gene ambiguous. Deletions cut 8 bases from V and 7 bases from J, with 9 bases between. The CDR3 sequence is 12 residues long. Germline CDR1 and CDR2: MNHEY and SVGAGI. In DNA, the CDR3 is TGTGCCAGCCGTTGGGAGAATTCACCCCTCCACTTT. Its translation: CASRWENSPLHF.

The chain couples TRBV6-5 to TRBJ1-2; 10 nucleotides agree with TRBD1. The CDR3 has 13 amino acids. Losses at the gene ends were 10 bases for V and 4 bases for J; bases not matched to a gene: 6. Germline CDR1 is MNHEY and CDR2 is SVGAGI. The CDR3 spells CAIQDRGLYGYTF. In DNA, the CDR3 is TGTGCCATACAAGACAGGGGGCTCTATGGCTACACCTTC.

The V and J genes are TRBV19 and TRBJ2-5; maybe TRBD2 (6 bases). CDR3 size: 14 residues. The ends were cut back, 5 bases at V and 5 bases at J, with 15 bases in the middle. Germline assignment: CDR1 LNHDA and CDR2 SQIVND (reference sequence). Here the CDR3 DNA reads TGTGCCAGTAGTCCCCGGGGACTGGGGGAGACCCAGTACTTC. This translates into CASSPRGLGETQYF. The variable domain in full, with the rest retrieved from reference TRBV19 and TRBJ2-5, is DGGITQSPKYLFRKEGQNVTLSCEQNLNHDAMYWYRQDPGQGLRLIYYSQIVNDFQKGDIAEGYSVSREKKESFPLTVTSAQKNPTAFYLCASSPRGLGETQYFGPGTRLLVL.

The CDR3: CASSLSEGGHTDTQYF. CDR3 nucleotide sequence: TGTGCCAGCAGCCTGTCCGAAGGGGGCCACACAGATACGCAGTATTTT. The chain links TRBV5-4 to TRBJ2-3; TRBD1 matches 7 bases. The germline V gene has CDR1 SGHNT and CDR2 YYREEE (reference sequence). V was pared by 4 bases and J by 2 bases, with 10 bases of the junction left unmatched. The CDR3 has 16 amino acids.

The CDR3 nucleotides are TGCAGTGCTAGAGGTGGACAGGGGACTTTCTTT. Translated, it gives CSARGGQGTFF. The chain links TRBV20-1 to TRBJ1-1; 9 nucleotides agree with TRBD1. The CDR3 totals 11 residues. Germline CDR1 and CDR2: DFQATT and SNEGSKA (reference sequence). With 1 base clipped from V and 12 bases from J, the junction kept 3 bases outside the gene matches.

The rearrangement joins TRBV9 to TRBJ1-3; D is uncertain. Germline values: CDR1 SGDLS, CDR2 YYNGEE. V was trimmed by 2 bases and J by 0 bases, leaving 6 bases between them. The CDR3 is made up of 14 amino acids. The CDR3 DNA sequence: TGTGCCAGCAGCGTCTCCAGCTCTGGAAACACCATATATTTT. Translated, it gives CASSVSSSGNTIYF. The whole variable domain, remainder taken from reference TRBV9 and TRBJ1-3, is DSGVTQTPKHLITATGQRVTLRCSPRSGDLSVYWYQQSLDQGLQFLIQYYNGEERAKGNILERFSAQQFPDLHSELNLSSLELGDSALYFCASSVSSSGNTIYFGEGSWLTVV.

This clone has just one count. The gene calls are TRBV2 and TRBJ2-5; weak D call: TRBD2 (6 bases). The V end lost 2 bases, the J end lost 5 bases, and 21 bases lay between the germline ends. The germline CDR1 and CDR2 sequences are SNHLY and FYNNEI. The CDR3 sequence is 17 residues long. In DNA, the CDR3 is TGTGCCAGCAGTGAAATGCCAGGCCAACTTGGGGGGGAGACCCAGTACTTC. This codes for CASSEMPGQLGGETQYF.

This clone has only a few counts. The chain has TRBV11-2 and TRBJ2-1; possibly TRBD2 for D (6 bases). Trimming pared 5 bases from V and 4 bases from J, leaving 18 bases between. Germline V lookup: CDR1 SGHAT, CDR2 FQNNGV. The CDR3 sequence is 16 residues long. CDR3 loop: CASSPTGWEAYNEQFF. The CDR3 DNA is TGTGCCAGCAGCCCAACCGGGTGGGAGGCATACAATGAGCAGTTCTTC.

The count of this clone is one. The chain is built from TRBV20-1 and TRBJ2-7; no definite D call. The CDR3 is 11 residues long. V was pared by 0 bases and J by 3 bases, with 3 bases between. Germline CDR1 DFQATT, CDR2 SNEGSKA (reference sequence). The CDR3 DNA sequence: TGCAGTGCTAGAGATAGCTACGAGCAGTACTTC. Translated, it gives CSARDSYEQYF.

Details on this clone: The same CDR3 can be traced to other DNA sequences in this sample. The gene calls are TRBV29-1 and TRBJ1-1; possible D gene TRBD1, 5 bases. There are 11 residues in the CDR3. Per germline, CDR1 SQVTM and CDR2 ANQGSEA. Trimming pared 4 bases from V and 4 bases from J, leaving 7 bases between. The CDR3: CSVVGGTEAFF. CDR3 coding DNA: TGCAGCGTTGTGGGGGGCACTGAAGCTTTCTTT.

This chain connects TRBV30 to TRBJ1-5; 11 bases are shared with TRBD1. Germline-derived CDR1 and CDR2 are GTSNPN and SVGIG (reference sequence). The CDR3 length is 14 residues. V shed 5 bases and J 3 bases; nucleotides not matched to a gene: 3. CDR3 DNA sequence: TGTGCCTGGCAGGACAGGGGGCTCAATCAGCCCCAGCATTTT. This codes for CAWQDRGLNQPQHF. The whole variable domain, filled in from reference TRBV30 and TRBJ1-5, reads SQTIHQWPATLVQPVGSPLSLECTVEGTSNPNLYWYRQAAGRGLQLLFYSVGIGQISSEVPQNLSASRPQDRQFILSSKKLLLSDSGFYLCAWQDRGLNQPQHFGDGTRLSIL.

CDR3 loop: CASARRRTSGYNEQFF. CDR3 nucleotides: TGCGCCAGCGCGAGGAGAAGGACTAGCGGTTACAATGAGCAGTTCTTC. This chain links TRBV5-1 with TRBJ2-1, with 10 positions matching TRBD2. The junction had 11 bases not matched to a gene; V was cut back by 7 bases and J by 4 bases. Germline V gene sequence: CDR1 SGHRS, CDR2 YFSETQ. CDR3 length: 16 amino acids.

J is TRBJ2-7 and V is TRBV2; D is ambiguous. This CDR3 has 11 residues. CDR1 and CDR2 (germline): SNHLY, FYNNEI. V lost 6 bases and J 2 bases, leaving 5 bases between the germline ends. The CDR3 reads CASRTAYEQYF. The CDR3 DNA follows: TGTGCCAGCAGAACAGCCTACGAGCAGTACTTC.

The count of this clone is one. The chain carries TRBV30 and TRBJ1-2; 10 bases are a match to TRBD1. Germline V lookup: CDR1 GTSNPN, CDR2 SVGIG (reference sequence). This CDR3 has 15 amino acids. V was pared by 3 bases and J by 0 bases, with 4 bases of the junction left unmatched. This chain's CDR3 is CAWRKGTGANYGYTF. The DNA for the CDR3 is TGTGCCTGGAGGAAGGGGACAGGGGCTAACTATGGCTACACCTTC.

The chain has TRBV7-8 and TRBJ1-2; TRBD1 matches at 10 bases. The ends lost 5 bases at V and 5 bases at J; junction bases unmatched: 5. There are 14 residues in the CDR3. Germline lookup yields CDR1 SGHVS and CDR2 FQNEAQ. The CDR3 nucleotides read TGTGCCAGCAGCCACGGGACAGGGGATTATGGCTACACCTTC. Translated: CASSHGTGDYGYTF.

Worth noting for this clone: The sample carries other DNA sequences with the same CDR3. The DNA of the CDR3 is TGTGCCAGTAGTAGGCAGGGATATGGCTACACCTTC. Residues: CASSRQGYGYTF. This rearrangement joins TRBV19 to TRBJ1-2; TRBD1 is a possible D gene (5 bases). Trimming pared 4 bases from V and 5 bases from J, leaving 8 bases between. This CDR3 has 12 amino acids. The V gene's germline CDR1 is LNHDA and CDR2 SQIVND (reference sequence).

This clone was counted between two and nine times. The chain links TRBV24-1 to TRBJ2-1, with unresolved D. This CDR3 spans 12 amino acids. Germline V lookup: CDR1 KGHDR, CDR2 SFDVKD. The V gene lost 5 bases and the J gene lost 4 bases, with 5 bases spanning the gap. The CDR3 spells CATSGSYNEQFF. The CDR3 nucleotides are TGTGCCACCAGTGGTTCTTACAATGAGCAGTTCTTC.

This chain links TRBV25-1 with TRBJ1-4; 7 bases are shared with TRBD1. Germline CDR1 and CDR2: MGHDK and SYGVNS. This CDR3 contains 15 residues. Unmatched junction bases numbered 7, after V lost 6 bases and J lost 3 bases. In DNA, the CDR3 is TGTGCCAGCAGGGCTAGACAGGGATCTAATGAAAAACTGTTTTTT. This translates into CASRARQGSNEKLFF.

The V and J genes are TRBV18 and TRBJ1-2; 7 bases are a match to TRBD1. The CDR3 spans 12 residues. V lost 6 bases and J lost 8; bases outside the gene matches: 6. The germline gives CDR1 KGHSH, CDR2 LQKENI. CDR3 in amino acids: CASSDRESGYTF. The CDR3 DNA is TGTGCCAGCTCTGACAGGGAATCAGGCTACACCTTC.

This chain links TRBV15 with TRBJ2-3, with TRBD2 matching 11 bases. J was trimmed by 5 bases and V by 4 bases; bases with no gene match: 8. There are 16 residues in the CDR3. Germline V gene lookup returns CDR1 LNHNV and CDR2 YYDKDF (reference sequence). The CDR3 DNA reads TGTGCCACCAGCATATCAAATGGACTAGCGGGAGATACGCAGTATTTT. This codes for CATSISNGLAGDTQYF.

The J gene is TRBJ2-7, the V gene TRBV7-7; 11 bases fit TRBD2. V lost 9 bases, J lost 4 bases, and 20 bases stayed unmatched. CDR1 is SSHAT, CDR2 FNYEAQ, per germline (reference sequence). CDR3 length: 18 amino acids. Written as DNA, the CDR3 is TGTGCCAGTAAACTCGAGGGCACTAGCGGGGGTTTATTGTACGAGCAGTACTTC. Translated, it gives CASKLEGTSGGLLYEQYF.